The following is a T cell receptor (beta chain) sequence with its context. Its antigen is unidentified. The record originates from a study of CXCR3-negative and CXCR3-positive naive CD8 T cells. Study observations and caveats: Naive cells that were CXCR3-positive had more hydrophobic TRB CDR3s (compared with CXCR3-negative naive cells). Memory CD8+ cells showed much lower diversity, while both naive subsets displayed comparably high diversity.

Carrying UMI labels, the TRB cDNA libraries were prepared through 5' RACE. Reprocessing the 5' RACE reads, TCRdb reports a single entry for every CDR3 protein and omits DNA. Here the sample table reports over 55,000 distinct CDR3 sequences. In germline, CDR1 is MNHNY, CDR2 SVGAGI (reference sequence). This CDR3 is 15 amino acids long. Triplicates of about 300,000 cells were sorted from each CD8+ T cell subset. The material sequenced was naive CXCR3+ CD8+ T cells from blood. The subset denotes: CD45RO-CCR7+CD27+CD95- naive CD8+ T cells expressing CXCR3 (TNR3+). V and J are TRBV6-6 and TRBJ1-5; TCRdb's assignment of TRBD1 cannot be checked, as there is no DNA. The TCR originated in a human donor in good health. Some clones in this sample may be carry-over from other donors' samples. The CDR3 spells CATRDSSLLNQPQHF.